This T cell receptor beta chain was sequenced in a study of Ad26.COV2.S vaccination and SARS-CoV-2 variants (dated by TCRdb to the early 2020s). With respect to the entire study: Vaccine-arm donors came from COV1001, a multicentre, randomized, double-blind, placebo-controlled phase I-IIa trial of Ad26.COV2.S in healthy adults. The specificity and breadth of SARS-CoV-2-reactive T cell receptors after Ad26.COV2.S vaccination were assessed by TCRbeta repertoire sequencing. Investigators did not know the trial group allocation while performing experiments and assessing outcomes. A total of 32 samples were included in the TCR-sequenced set, comprising roughly 20 Ad26.COV2.S vaccine recipients, 5 placebo recipients and 8 SARS-CoV-2 convalescent individuals. Ad26.COV2.S was administered intramuscularly at 5 x 10^10 or 1 x 10^11 viral particles, either as a single shot or as two shots given 56 days apart. Participants in the trial were split at random into five groups of five each, receiving low-dose or high-dose Ad26.COV2.S once or twice, or else placebo on both occasions.

Broader findings and caveats from the paper: Vaccine and placebo recipients had comparable non-spike TCR breadth, which fits with the vaccine containing only spike. After vaccination, spike-specific CD8+ and CD4+ T cell responses were reported to show substantial breadth. The authors noted that the TCR breadth and depth analyses may have underestimated total T cell responses. Spike-specific TCR breadth was higher in Ad26.COV2.S recipients than in placebo recipients (P = 0.0014). Comparing responses between vaccine doses or regimens was not something the study was powered to do.

TCRbeta CDR3 regions were sequenced with the immunoSEQ Assay. After extraction, genomic DNA underwent amplification by bias-controlled multiplex PCR, followed by high-throughput sequencing. Per the authors' processing: To quantify the absolute abundance of each unique TCRbeta CDR3 region, sequences were collapsed and filtered. T cell fraction was estimated by normalization of TCRbeta template counts to usable DNA, with usable DNA being measured through amplification of reference genes present in all nucleated cells. Repertoire TCRs were annotated as SARS-CoV-2-specific by exact matching of V gene, CDR3 amino acid sequence and J gene to a known reactive TCR set. The reference SARS-CoV-2 TCR set was derived from MIRA and filtered for enrichment in COVID-19-positive ImmuneCODE repertoires, a step that removed public or cross-reactive TCRs. Based on the MIRA antigens, annotated TCRs were further analysed at the level of specific ORF or position within ORF. Breadth was defined as annotated unique rearrangements over total unique productive rearrangements; depth was the summed frequency of those rearrangements. Two-sided Wilcoxon rank-sum tests were applied when comparing TCR breadth between groups. TCRdb retrieved this table from immuneACCESS and kept in-frame rearrangements only. Not all clones are present; in checked studies, unresolved V genes account for under half, and no reason is known for the remainder. V and J calls and clone size are given by that table; D and trimming were obtained from the DNA. The sample has about 350,000 clones on record, about nine tenths of them singletons. The ten top clones hold approximately 5.9% of the sample.

As concerns this clone: Its antigen remains unidentified. Per-base quality was not reported, and no clone a single base away is much larger than it.

The sample's treatment or condition, from its label and the paper: about 20 received Ad26.COV2.S at low or high dose, single or two shots; about 5 received placebo; per-sample allocation not given. Repertoires of vaccine and placebo recipients were sequenced from samples taken on day 63 after the first injection. In Cohort 1b, fewer than 30 adults aged 18-55 years were enrolled at a single site in Boston, USA, between 29 July and 7 August 2020. As a vaccine, Ad26.COV2.S was a replication-incompetent adenovirus type 26 vector that expressed a prefusion-stabilized SARS-CoV-2 spike protein derived from the original Wuhan strain. Per the germline V gene, SGHTA is the CDR1 and FQGTGA is the CDR2. V is reduced by 5 bases and J by 7 bases, leaving a spacing of 14 bases between them. The CDR3 goes from the cysteine to the phenylalanine over 13 residues. Only the CDR3 DNA is retained, 39 bases long and in frame from the first base.

This clonotype was sampled from a person aged 18-60 years who received the Ad26.COV2.S COVID-19 vaccine or a placebo. The rearrangement joined TRBV7-3 to TRBJ1-2; a tentative D match to TRBD1 spans 5 bases. This sample comprised peripheral blood, obtained in a trial of Ad26.COV2.S vaccine versus placebo. The CDR3 corresponds to CASSQQTDTGYTF. The bases are TGTGCCAGCAGCCAACAGACGGACACTGGCTACACCTTC.